This T cell receptor beta chain came from a study of immune reconstitution after stem cell transplant in scleroderma (dated by TCRdb to 2016 to 2017). To prepare the library, RT-PCR was applied. The instrument given in TCRdb is Illumina MiSeq. Clones were called with MiXCR by TCRdb after fastp trimmed the public reads at Q25, and only in-frame beta chains were retained. Entries are consolidated by CDR3 protein sequence, retaining the most common genes and DNA. The sample table records 1,500 or so distinct CDR3 sequences; 15% to 17% of these occur just once. The top ten hold approximately 55% of the sample. V and J lose 0 bases and 4 bases, and a span of 16 bases separates them. The CDR1 and CDR2 encoded by the germline V gene (reference sequence) are DFQATT and SNEGSKA. There are 16 amino acids in the CDR3, from cysteine to phenylalanine inclusive. Of the read, only the CDR3 DNA is kept; its 48 bases are in frame from base 1.

This clonotype has only one observation. Its cognate antigen has yet to be identified. Base qualities are not at hand, and no much larger clone is one base apart. Resting on one read, the evidence is weak. This TCR was recovered from a female donor with systemic sclerosis. The sample was collected before or after autologous hematopoietic stem cell transplantation (not recorded which). Here the chain combines TRBV20-1 and TRBJ2-1; the best D guess is TRBD1, with 7 bases matching. The CDR3 here reads CSAREGGQEIYNEQFF. The DNA is as follows: TGCAGTGCTAGAGAGGGAGGACAGGAGATTTACAATGAGCAGTTCTTC.